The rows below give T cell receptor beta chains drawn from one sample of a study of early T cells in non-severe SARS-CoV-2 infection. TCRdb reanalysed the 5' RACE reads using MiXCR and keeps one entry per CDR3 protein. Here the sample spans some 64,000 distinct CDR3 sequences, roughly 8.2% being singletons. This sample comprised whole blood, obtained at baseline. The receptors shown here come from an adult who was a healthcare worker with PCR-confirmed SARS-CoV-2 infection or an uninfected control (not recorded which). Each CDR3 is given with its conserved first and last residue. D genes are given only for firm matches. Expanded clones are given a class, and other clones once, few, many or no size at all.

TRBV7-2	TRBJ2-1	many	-	TGTGCCAGCAGCCGCGTTTTCACGCGGACGGTCCGGAAGGATGAGCAGTTCTTC	CASSRVFTRTVRKDEQFF
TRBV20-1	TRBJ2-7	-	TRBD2	TGCAGTGCTAGAGATGGTAGTCTGGGGCTAGCGGGAGGGTTCGCCTACGAGCAGTACTTC	CSARDGSLGLAGGFAYEQYF
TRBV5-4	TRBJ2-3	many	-	TGTGCCAGCAGCTTGGCTACAGGGCAGGGCGCAGATACGCAGTATTTT	CASSLATGQGADTQYF
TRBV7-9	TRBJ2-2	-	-	TGTGCCAGCAGCTTAAATCAAGGGTCCGGGGAGCTGTTTTTT	CASSLNQGSGELFF
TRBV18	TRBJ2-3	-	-	TGTGCCAGCTCATCAATGACGAACACAGATACGCAGTATTTT	CASSSMTNTDTQYF
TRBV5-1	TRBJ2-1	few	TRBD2	TGCGCCAGCAGCTTACGTACTAGCGGGAGCGACAATGAGCAGTTCTTC	CASSLRTSGSDNEQFF
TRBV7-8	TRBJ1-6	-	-	TGTGCCAGCAGCTTTTACAGGGTGGAATCACCCCTCCACTTT	CASSFYRVESPLHF
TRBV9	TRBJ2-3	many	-	TGTGCCAGCAGCCTGGCAGGGGAAACAGATACGCAGTATTTT	CASSLAGETDTQYF
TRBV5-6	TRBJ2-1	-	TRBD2	TGTGCCAGCAGCTTGCTAGCGGCCTACAATGAGCAGTTCTTC	CASSLLAAYNEQFF
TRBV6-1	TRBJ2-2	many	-	TGTGCCAGCAGTGACAGATTGGGTAGCGGAGATATAGACACCGGGGAGCTGTTTTTT	CASSDRLGSGDIDTGELFF
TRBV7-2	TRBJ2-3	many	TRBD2	TGTGCCAGCAGCCCCGGACTAGCGACAGATACGCAGTATTTT	CASSPGLATDTQYF
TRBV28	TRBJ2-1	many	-	TGTGCCAGCAGGGAAGATCAAAATGAGCAGTTCTTC	CASREDQNEQFF
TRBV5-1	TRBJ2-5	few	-	TGCGCCAGCAGCTGGGGGGCACAAGAGACCCAGTACTTC	CASSWGAQETQYF
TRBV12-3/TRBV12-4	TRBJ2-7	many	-	TGTGCCAGCACCCCACAGGGTTCTACGTCCTACGAGCAGTACTTC	CASTPQGSTSYEQYF
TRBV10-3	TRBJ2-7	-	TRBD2	TGTGCCATCAGTGAGTCCCTAGCGGCCTACGAGCAGTACTTC	CAISESLAAYEQYF
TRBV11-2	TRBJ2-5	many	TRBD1	TGTGCCAGCAGCGAGGGGGCGACTGGACCGGTGGAGACCCAGTACTTC	CASSEGATGPVETQYF
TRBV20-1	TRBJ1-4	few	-	TGCAGTGTGGACAGTCCCGAAAAACTGTTTTTT	CSVDSPEKLFF
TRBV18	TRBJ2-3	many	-	TGTGCCAGCTCCCCCTCAGTGGCTAGCACAGATACGCAGTATTTT	CASSPSVASTDTQYF
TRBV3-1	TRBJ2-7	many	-	TGTGCCAGCAGCCGGAGGCTCAGGGACGAGCAGTACTTC	CASSRRLRDEQYF
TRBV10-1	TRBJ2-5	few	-	TGCGCCAGCAGGCCCCACCAAGAGACCCAGTACTTC	CASRPHQETQYF
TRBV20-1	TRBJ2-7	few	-	TGCAGTGCTAGACGTAGCTCCTACGAGCAGTACTTC	CSARRSSYEQYF